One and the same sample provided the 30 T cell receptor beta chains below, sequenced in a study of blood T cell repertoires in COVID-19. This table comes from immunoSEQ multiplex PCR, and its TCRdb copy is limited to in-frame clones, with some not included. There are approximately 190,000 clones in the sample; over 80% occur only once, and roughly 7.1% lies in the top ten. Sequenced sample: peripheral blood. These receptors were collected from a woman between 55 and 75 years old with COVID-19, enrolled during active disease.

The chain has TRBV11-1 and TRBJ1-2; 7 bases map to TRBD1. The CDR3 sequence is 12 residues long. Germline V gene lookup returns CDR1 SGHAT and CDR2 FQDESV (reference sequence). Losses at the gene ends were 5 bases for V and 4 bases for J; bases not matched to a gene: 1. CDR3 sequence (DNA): TGTGCCAGCAGCCGGGACAGCTATGGCTACACCTTC. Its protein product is CASSRDSYGYTF.

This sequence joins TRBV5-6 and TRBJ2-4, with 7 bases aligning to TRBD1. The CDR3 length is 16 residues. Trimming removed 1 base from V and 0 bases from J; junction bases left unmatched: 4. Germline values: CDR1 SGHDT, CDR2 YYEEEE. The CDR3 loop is CASSLTGDKAKNIQYF. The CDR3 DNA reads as TGTGCCAGCAGCTTGACAGGGGACAAAGCCAAAAACATTCAGTACTTC.

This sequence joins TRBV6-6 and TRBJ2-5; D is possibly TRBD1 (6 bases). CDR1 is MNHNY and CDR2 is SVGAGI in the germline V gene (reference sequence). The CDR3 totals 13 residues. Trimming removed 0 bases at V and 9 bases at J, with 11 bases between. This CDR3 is CASSYSSKGAQYF. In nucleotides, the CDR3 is TGTGCCAGCAGTTACTCGAGTAAGGGGGCCCAGTACTTC.

CDR3 coding DNA: TGTGCCAGCAGTGAAGCGCAGGCTAGCTCTGAGCAGTTCTTC. As protein: CASSEAQASSEQFF. The chain combines TRBV2 with TRBJ2-1, with D perhaps matching TRBD2 (5 bases). CDR1 SNHLY and CDR2 FYNNEI come from the germline V gene. Trimming pared 0 bases from V and 9 bases from J, leaving 12 bases between. CDR3 size: 14 residues.

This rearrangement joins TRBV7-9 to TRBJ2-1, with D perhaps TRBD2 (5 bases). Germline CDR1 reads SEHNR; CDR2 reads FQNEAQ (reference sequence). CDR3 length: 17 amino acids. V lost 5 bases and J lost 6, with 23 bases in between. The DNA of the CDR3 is TGTGCCAGCAGCCCAGCGCGGGTAAGGCACGGTTTCAATGAGCAGTTCTTC. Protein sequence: CASSPARVRHGFNEQFF.

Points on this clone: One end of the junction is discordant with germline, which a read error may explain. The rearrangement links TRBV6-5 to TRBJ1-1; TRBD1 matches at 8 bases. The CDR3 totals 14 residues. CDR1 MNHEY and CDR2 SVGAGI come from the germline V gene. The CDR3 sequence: CASSYRTGNSEAFF. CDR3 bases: TGTGCCAGCAGTTACCGGACAGGGAACTCTGAAGCTTTCTTT.

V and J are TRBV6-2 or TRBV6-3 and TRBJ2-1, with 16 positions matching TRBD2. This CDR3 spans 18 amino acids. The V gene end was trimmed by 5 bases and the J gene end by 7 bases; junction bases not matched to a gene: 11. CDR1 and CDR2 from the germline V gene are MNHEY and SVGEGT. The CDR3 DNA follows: TGTGCCAGCAGTCCGGGACTAGCGGGAGGGCCTTCAGGGAATGAGCAGTTCTTC. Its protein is CASSPGLAGGPSGNEQFF.

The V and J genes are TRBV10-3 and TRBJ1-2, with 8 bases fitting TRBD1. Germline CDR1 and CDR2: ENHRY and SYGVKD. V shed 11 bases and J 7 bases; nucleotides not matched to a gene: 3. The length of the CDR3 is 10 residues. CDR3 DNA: TGTGCCTCCGGACAGGGTGGCTACACCTTC. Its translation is CASGQGGYTF.

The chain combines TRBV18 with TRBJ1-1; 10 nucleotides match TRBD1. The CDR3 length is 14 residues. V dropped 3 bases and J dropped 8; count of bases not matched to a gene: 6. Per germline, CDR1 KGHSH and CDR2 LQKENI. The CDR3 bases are TGTGCCAGCTCACCCGGGACAGGGGATCGAGAAGCTTTCTTT. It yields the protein CASSPGTGDREAFF. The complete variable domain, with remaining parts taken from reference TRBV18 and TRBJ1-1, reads NAGVMQNPRHLVRRRGQEARLRCSPMKGHSHVYWYRQLPEEGLKFMVYLQKENIIDESGMPKERFSAEFPKEGPSILRIQQVVRGDSAAYFCASSPGTGDREAFFGQGTRLTVV.

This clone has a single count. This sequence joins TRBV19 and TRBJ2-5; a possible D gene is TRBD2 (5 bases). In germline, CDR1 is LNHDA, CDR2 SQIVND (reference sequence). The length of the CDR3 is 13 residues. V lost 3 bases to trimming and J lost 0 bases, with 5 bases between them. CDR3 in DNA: TGTGCCAGTAGTATGACTAACCAAGAGACCCAGTACTTC. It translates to CASSMTNQETQYF.

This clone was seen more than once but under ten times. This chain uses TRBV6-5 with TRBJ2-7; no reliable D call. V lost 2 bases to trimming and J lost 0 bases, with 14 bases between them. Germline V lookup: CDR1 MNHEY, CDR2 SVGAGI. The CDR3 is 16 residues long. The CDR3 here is CASSYRLSRDSYEQYV. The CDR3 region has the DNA TGTGCCAGCAGTTACCGCCTTAGCAGAGACTCCTACGAGCAGTACGTC.

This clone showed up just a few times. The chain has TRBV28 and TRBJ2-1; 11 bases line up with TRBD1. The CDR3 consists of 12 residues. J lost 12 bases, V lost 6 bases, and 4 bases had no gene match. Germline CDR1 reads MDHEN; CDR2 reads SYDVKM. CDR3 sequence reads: CASSGDRGVQFF. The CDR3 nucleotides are TGTGCCAGCAGCGGGGACAGGGGGGTGCAGTTCTTC.

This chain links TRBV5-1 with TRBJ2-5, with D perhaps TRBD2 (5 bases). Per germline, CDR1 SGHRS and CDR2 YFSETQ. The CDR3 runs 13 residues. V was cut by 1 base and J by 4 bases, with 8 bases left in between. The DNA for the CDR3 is TGCGCCAGCAGCTTGACTGAGGGAGAGACCCAGTACTTC. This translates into CASSLTEGETQYF.

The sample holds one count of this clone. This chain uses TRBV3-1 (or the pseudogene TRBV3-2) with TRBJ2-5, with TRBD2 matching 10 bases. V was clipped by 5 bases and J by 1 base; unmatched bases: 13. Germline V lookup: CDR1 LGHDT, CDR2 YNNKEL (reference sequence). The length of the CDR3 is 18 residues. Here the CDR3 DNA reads TGTGCCAGCAGCACCCGACTAGCGGGCCTGTCGGGCCAAGAGACCCAGTACTTC. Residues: CASSTRLAGLSGQETQYF.

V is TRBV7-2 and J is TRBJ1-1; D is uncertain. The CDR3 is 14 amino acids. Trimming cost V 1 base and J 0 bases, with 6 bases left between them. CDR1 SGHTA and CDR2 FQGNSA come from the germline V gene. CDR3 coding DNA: TGTGCCAGCAGCTTAGTGTTATTGAACACTGAAGCTTTCTTT. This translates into CASSLVLLNTEAFF.

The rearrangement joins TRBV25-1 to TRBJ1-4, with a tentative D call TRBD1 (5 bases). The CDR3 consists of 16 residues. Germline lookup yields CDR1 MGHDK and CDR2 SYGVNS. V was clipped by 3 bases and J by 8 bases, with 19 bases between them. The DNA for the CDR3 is TGTGCCAGCAGTGATCCAGGCCCAGGGTTTGGAGAAAAACTGTTTTTT. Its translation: CASSDPGPGFGEKLFF.

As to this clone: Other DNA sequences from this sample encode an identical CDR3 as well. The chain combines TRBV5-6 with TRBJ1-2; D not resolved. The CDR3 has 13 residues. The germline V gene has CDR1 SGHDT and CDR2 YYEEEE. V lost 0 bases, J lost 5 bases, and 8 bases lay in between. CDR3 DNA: TGTGCCAGCAGCTTGGCCGGAGGGTATGGCTACACCTTC. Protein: CASSLAGGYGYTF.

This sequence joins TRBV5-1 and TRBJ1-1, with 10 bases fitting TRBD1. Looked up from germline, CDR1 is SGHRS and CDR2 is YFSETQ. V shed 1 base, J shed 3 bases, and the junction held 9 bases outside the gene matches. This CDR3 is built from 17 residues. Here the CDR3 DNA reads TGCGCCAGCAGCTTGCGACAGGGGGCACGTACCCACACTGAAGCTTTCTTT. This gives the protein CASSLRQGARTHTEAFF.

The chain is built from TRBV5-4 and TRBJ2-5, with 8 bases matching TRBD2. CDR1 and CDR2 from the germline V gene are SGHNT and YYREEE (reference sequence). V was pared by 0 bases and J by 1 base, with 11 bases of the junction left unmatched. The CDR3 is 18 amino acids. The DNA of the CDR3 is TGTGCCAGCAGCTTGGGACTAGCGTCCCAAGGGCTCCAAGAGACCCAGTACTTC. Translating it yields CASSLGLASQGLQETQYF.

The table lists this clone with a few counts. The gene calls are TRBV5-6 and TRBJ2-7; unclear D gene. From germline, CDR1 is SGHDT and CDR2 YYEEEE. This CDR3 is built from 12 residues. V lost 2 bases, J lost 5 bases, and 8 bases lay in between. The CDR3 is CASSFPSHEQYF. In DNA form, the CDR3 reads TGTGCCAGCAGCTTCCCTTCCCACGAGCAGTACTTC.

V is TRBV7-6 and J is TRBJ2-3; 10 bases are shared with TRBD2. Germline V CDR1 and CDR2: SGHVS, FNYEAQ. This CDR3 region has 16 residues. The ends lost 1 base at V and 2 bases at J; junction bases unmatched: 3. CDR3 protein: CASSLGSGGATDTQYF. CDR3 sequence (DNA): TGTGCCAGCAGCTTAGGGAGCGGGGGGGCCACAGATACGCAGTATTTT.

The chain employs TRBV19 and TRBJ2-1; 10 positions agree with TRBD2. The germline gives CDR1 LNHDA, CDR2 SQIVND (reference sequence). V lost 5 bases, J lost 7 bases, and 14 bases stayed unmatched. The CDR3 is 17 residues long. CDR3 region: CASSLSGGGFLKNEQFF. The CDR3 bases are TGTGCCAGTAGTCTGAGCGGGGGGGGATTCTTAAAGAATGAGCAGTTCTTC.

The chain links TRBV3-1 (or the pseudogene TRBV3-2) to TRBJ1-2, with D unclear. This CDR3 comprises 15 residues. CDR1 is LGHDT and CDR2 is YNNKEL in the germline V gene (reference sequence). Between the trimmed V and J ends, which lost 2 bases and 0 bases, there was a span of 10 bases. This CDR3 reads CASSQPNPSNYGYTF. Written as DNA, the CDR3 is TGTGCCAGCAGCCAACCTAACCCCTCTAACTATGGCTACACCTTC.

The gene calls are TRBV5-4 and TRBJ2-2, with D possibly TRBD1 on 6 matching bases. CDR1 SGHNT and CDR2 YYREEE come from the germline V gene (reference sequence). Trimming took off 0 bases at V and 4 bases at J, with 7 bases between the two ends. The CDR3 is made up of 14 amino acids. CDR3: CASSLGTATGELFF. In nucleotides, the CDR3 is TGTGCCAGCAGCTTGGGGACAGCCACCGGGGAGCTGTTTTTT.

CDR3 coding DNA: TGTGCCAGCAGCTTGGTCGCAACTAATGAAAAACTGTTTTTT. Translation gives CASSLVATNEKLFF. The V call is TRBV5-5, the J call TRBJ1-4; no firm D call. CDR1 and CDR2 from the germline V gene are SGHKS and YYEKEE (reference sequence). The CDR3 extends over 14 amino acids. The V end lost 0 bases, the J end lost 0 bases, and 3 bases lay between the germline ends.

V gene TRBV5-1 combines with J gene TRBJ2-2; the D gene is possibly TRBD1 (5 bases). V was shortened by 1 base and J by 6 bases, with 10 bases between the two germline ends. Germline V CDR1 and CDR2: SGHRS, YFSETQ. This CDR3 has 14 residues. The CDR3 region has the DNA TGCGCCAGCAGCTTGAAAGGGGCGGCCGGGGAGCTGTTTTTT. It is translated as CASSLKGAAGELFF. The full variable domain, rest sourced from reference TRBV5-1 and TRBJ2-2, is KAGVTQTPRYLIKTRGQQVTLSCSPISGHRSVSWYQQTPGQGLQFLFEYFSETQRNKGNFPGRFSGRQFSNSRSEMNVSTLELGDSALYLCASSLKGAAGELFFGEGSRLTVL.

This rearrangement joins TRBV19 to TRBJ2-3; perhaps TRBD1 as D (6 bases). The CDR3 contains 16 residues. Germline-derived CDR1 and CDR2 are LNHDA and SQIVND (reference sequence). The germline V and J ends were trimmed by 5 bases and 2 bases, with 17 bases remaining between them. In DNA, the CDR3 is TGTGCCAGTAGTTCATGGACAGTGGTTGCCACAGATACGCAGTATTTT. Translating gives CASSSWTVVATDTQYF. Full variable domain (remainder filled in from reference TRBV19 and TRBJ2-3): DGGITQSPKYLFRKEGQNVTLSCEQNLNHDAMYWYRQDPGQGLRLIYYSQIVNDFQKGDIAEGYSVSREKKESFPLTVTSAQKNPTAFYLCASSSWTVVATDTQYFGPGTRLTVL.

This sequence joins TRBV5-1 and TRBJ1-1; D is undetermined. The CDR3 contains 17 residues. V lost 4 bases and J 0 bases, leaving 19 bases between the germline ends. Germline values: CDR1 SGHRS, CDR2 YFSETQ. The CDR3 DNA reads TGCGCCAGCAGCCTGGCGGGGAGTACCCAAGTGAACACTGAAGCTTTCTTT. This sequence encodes CASSLAGSTQVNTEAFF.

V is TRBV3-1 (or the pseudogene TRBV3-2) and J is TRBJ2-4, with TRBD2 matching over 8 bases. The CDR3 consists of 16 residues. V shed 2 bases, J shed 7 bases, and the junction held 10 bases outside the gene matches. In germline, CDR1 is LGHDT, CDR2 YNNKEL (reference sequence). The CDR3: CASSQRPGTSMNIQYF. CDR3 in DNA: TGTGCCAGCAGCCAAAGGCCCGGGACTAGTATGAACATTCAGTACTTC.

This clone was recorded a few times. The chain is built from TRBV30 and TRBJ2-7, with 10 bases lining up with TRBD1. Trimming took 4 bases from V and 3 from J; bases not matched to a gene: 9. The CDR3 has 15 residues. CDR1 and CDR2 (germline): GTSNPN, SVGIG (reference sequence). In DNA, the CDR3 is TGTGCCTGGATCCTCGTAGGGACAGGGGTCTACGAGCAGTACTTC. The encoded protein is CAWILVGTGVYEQYF.